This T cell receptor (beta chain) originates from a study of shared clonotypes between healthy human individuals. The authors' processing: ImmunoSEQ sequences covered only the junction and lacked quality scores; filtering therefore differed. Produced via immunoSEQ multiplex PCR; TCRdb's table is partial and in-frame only. From that table come the V and J calls and clone size; the DNA was used to work out D and trimming. The sample contains about 2,500,000 clones, about 92% of which appear only once. This TCR came from a young man in good health. The specimen sequenced was naive CD4+ T cells sorted from blood. Documented subset: CD45RA+ positively selected.

Here the CDR3 reads CASSSWTDLYGYTF. CDR3 nucleotides: TGTGCCAGTAGTAGTTGGACAGACCTCTATGGCTACACCTTC. The chain couples TRBV19 to TRBJ1-2; the D gene is possibly TRBD1 (6 bases). In germline, CDR1 is LNHDA, CDR2 SQIVND (reference sequence). The ends were cut back, 4 bases at V and 4 bases at J, with 13 bases in the middle. The CDR3 has 14 amino acids. The complete variable domain, with remaining parts taken from reference TRBV19 and TRBJ1-2, reads DGGITQSPKYLFRKEGQNVTLSCEQNLNHDAMYWYRQDPGQGLRLIYYSQIVNDFQKGDIAEGYSVSREKKESFPLTVTSAQKNPTAFYLCASSSWTDLYGYTFGSGTRLTVV.